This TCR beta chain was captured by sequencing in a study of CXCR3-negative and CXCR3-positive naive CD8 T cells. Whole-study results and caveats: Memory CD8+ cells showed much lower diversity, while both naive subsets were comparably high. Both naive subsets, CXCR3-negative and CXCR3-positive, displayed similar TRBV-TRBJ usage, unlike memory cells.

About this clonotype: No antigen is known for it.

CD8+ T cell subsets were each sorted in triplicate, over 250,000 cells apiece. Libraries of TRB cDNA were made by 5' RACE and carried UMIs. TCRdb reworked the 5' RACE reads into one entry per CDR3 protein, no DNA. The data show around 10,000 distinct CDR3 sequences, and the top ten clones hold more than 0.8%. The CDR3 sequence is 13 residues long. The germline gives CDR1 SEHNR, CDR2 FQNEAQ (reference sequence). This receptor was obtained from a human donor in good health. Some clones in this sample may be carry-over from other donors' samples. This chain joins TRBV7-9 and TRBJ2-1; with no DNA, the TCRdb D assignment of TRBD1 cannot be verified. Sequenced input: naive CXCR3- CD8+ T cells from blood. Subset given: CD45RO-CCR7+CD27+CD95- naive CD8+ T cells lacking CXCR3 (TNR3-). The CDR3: CASSLGTGNEQFF.